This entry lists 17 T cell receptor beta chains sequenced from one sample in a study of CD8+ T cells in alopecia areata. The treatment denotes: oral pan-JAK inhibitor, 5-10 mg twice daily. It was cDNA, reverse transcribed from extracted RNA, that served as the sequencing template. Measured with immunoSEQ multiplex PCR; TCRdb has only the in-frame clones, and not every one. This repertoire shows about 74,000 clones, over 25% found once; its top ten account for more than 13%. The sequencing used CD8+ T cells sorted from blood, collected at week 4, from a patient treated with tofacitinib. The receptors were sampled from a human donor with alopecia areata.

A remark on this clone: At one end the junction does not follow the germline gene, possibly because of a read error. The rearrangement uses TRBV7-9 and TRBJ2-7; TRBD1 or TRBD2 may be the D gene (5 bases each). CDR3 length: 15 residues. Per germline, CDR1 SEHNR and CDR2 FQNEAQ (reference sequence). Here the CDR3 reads CASSPRDPPSHEQYF. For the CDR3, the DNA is TGTGCCAGCAGCCCCCGGGACCCGCCCTCCCACGAGCAGTACTTC. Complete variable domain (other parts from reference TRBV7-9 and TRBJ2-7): DTGVSQNPRHKITKRGQNVTFRCDPISEHNRLYWYRQTLGQGPEFLTYFQNEAQLEKSRLLSDRFSAERPKGSFSTLEIQRTEQGDSAMYLCASSPRDPPSHEQYFGPGTRLTVT.

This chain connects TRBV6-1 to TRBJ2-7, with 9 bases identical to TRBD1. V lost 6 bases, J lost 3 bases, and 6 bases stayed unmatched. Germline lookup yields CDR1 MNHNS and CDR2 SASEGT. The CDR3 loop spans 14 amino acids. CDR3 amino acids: CASSLRDRDYEQYF. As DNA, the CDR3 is TGTGCCAGCAGCCTCAGGGACAGGGACTACGAGCAGTACTTC.

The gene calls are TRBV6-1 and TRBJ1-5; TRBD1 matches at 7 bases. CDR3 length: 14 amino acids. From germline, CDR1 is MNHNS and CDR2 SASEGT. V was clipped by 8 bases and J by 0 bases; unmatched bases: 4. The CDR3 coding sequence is TGTGCCAGCGGGACAGTTCTTAGCAATCAGCCCCAGCATTTT. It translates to CASGTVLSNQPQHF.

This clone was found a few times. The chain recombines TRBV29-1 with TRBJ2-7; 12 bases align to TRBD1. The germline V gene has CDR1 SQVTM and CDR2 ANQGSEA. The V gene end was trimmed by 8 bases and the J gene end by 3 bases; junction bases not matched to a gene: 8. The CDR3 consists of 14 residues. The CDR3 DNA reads TGCAGCTCCTCCGGGACAGGGGGCATCTACGAGCAGTACTTC. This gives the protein CSSSGTGGIYEQYF.

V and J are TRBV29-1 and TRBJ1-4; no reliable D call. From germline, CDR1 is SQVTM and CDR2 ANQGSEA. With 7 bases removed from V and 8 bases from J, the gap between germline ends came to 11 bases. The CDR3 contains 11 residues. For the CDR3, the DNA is TGCAGCGCCGGACTAGGGGAAAAACTGTTTTTT. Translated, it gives CSAGLGEKLFF.

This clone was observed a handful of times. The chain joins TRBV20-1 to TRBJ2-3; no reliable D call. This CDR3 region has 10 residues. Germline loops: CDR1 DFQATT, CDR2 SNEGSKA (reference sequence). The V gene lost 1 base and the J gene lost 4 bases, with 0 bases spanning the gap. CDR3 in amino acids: CSARADTQYF. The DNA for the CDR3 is TGCAGTGCTAGAGCAGATACGCAGTATTTT.

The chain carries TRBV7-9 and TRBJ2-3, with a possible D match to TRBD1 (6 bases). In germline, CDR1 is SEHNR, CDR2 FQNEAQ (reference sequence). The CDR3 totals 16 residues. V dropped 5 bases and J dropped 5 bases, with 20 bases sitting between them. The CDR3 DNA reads TGTGCCAGCAGCCCCAGTGGGGGCATCCCTAGAGATACGCAGTATTTT. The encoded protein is CASSPSGGIPRDTQYF. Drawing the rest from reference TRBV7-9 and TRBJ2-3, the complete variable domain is DTGVSQNPRHKITKRGQNVTFRCDPISEHNRLYWYRQTLGQGPEFLTYFQNEAQLEKSRLLSDRFSAERPKGSFSTLEIQRTEQGDSAMYLCASSPSGGIPRDTQYFGPGTRLTVL.

This CDR3 reads CSAGGPREQYF. CDR3 nucleotide sequence: TGCAGCGCCGGCGGGCCGAGGGAGCAGTACTTC. The rearrangement uses TRBV29-1 and TRBJ2-7; D possibly corresponds to TRBD2 (5 bases). Trimming took off 7 bases at V and 7 bases at J, with 14 bases between the two ends. The CDR3 runs 11 residues. The V gene's germline CDR1 is SQVTM and CDR2 ANQGSEA.

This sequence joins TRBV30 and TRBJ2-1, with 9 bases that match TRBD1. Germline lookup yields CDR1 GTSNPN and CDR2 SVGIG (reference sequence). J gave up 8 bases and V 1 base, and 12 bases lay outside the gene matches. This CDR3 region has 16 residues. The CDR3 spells CAWSGTSGTGFDEQFF. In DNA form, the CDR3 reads TGTGCCTGGAGTGGGACTTCCGGGACAGGGTTCGATGAGCAGTTCTTC.

The CDR3 region has the DNA TGCAGCGTTGAAGACCACTCTGGGGCCAACGTCCTGACTTTC. It codes for CSVEDHSGANVLTF. J is TRBJ2-6 and V is TRBV29-1; no clear D gene. V lost 0 bases and J 0 bases, leaving 3 bases between the germline ends. The CDR3 runs 14 residues. Germline CDR1 reads SQVTM; CDR2 reads ANQGSEA.

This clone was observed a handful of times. CDR3 protein: CASSQDRRGTEAFF. The CDR3 DNA follows: TGCGCCAGCAGCCAAGATCGACGGGGCACTGAAGCTTTCTTT. J is TRBJ1-1 and V is TRBV4-3, with no clear D. The germline CDR1 and CDR2 sequences are LGHNA and YSLEER. Deletions cut 0 bases from V and 4 bases from J, with 9 bases between. The CDR3 covers 14 residues.

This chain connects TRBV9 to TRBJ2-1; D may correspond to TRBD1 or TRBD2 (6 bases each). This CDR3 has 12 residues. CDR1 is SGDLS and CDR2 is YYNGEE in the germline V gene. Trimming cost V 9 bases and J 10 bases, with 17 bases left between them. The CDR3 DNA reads TGTGCCACCGAACAGGGAGGTTCCGAGCAGTTCTTC. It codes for CATEQGGSEQFF. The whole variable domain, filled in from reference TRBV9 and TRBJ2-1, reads DSGVTQTPKHLITATGQRVTLRCSPRSGDLSVYWYQQSLDQGLQFLIQYYNGEERAKGNILERFSAQQFPDLHSELNLSSLELGDSALYFCATEQGGSEQFFGPGTRLTVL.

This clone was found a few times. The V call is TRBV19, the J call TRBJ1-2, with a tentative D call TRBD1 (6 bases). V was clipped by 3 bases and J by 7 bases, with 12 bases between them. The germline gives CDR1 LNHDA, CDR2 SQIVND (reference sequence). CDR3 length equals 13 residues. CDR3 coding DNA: TGTGCCAGTAGTATCGGGGGCTCGGCTGGCTACACCTTC. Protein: CASSIGGSAGYTF. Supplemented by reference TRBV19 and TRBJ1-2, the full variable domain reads DGGITQSPKYLFRKEGQNVTLSCEQNLNHDAMYWYRQDPGQGLRLIYYSQIVNDFQKGDIAEGYSVSREKKESFPLTVTSAQKNPTAFYLCASSIGGSAGYTFGSGTRLTVV.

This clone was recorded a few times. For the CDR3, the DNA is TGCGCCAGCAGTCTAGACAGGGTTCACACTGAAGCTTTCTTT. It codes for CASSLDRVHTEAFF. The rearrangement joins TRBV5-1 to TRBJ1-1; 7 bases agree with TRBD1. This CDR3 has 14 residues. In germline, CDR1 is SGHRS, CDR2 YFSETQ. Trimming took 5 bases from V and 3 from J; bases not matched to a gene: 7. The whole variable domain, remainder taken from reference TRBV5-1 and TRBJ1-1, is KAGVTQTPRYLIKTRGQQVTLSCSPISGHRSVSWYQQTPGQGLQFLFEYFSETQRNKGNFPGRFSGRQFSNSRSEMNVSTLELGDSALYLCASSLDRVHTEAFFGQGTRLTVV.

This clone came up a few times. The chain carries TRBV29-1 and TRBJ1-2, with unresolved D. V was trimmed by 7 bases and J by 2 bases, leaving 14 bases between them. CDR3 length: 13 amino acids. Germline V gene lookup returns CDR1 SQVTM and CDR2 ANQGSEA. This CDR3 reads CSACWSANYGYTF. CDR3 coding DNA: TGCAGCGCTTGCTGGTCTGCCAACTATGGCTACACCTTC.

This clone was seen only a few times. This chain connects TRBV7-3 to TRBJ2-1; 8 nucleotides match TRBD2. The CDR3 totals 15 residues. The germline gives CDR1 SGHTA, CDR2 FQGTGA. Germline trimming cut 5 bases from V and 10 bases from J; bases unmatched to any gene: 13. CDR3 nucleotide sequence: TGTGCCAGCAGCCCCGACCTGGGAGCGGGAGACGAGCAGTTCTTC. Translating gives CASSPDLGAGDEQFF. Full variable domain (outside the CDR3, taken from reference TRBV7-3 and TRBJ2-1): GAGVSQTPSNKVTEKGKYVELRCDPISGHTALYWYRQSLGQGPEFLIYFQGTGAADDSGLPNDRFFAVRPEGSVSTLKIQRTERGDSAVYLCASSPDLGAGDEQFFGPGTRLTVL.

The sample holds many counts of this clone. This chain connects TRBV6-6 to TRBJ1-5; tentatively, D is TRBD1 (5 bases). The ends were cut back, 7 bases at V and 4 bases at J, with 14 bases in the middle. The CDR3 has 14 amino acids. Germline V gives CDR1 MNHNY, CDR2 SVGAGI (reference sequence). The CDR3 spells CASTGTIWNQPQHF. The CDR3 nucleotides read TGTGCCAGCACTGGGACTATATGGAATCAGCCCCAGCATTTT.